Below, 10 T cell receptor beta chains from the same sample are listed, as sequenced in a study of T cell repertoires in cytomegalovirus infection. Via MiXCR, TCRdb re-called the reads, giving one row per CDR3 protein. The repertoire has more than 400,000 distinct CDR3 sequences, approximately 25% of them found once; the top ten carry less than 15%. Sequencing was performed on PBMCs. The receptors shown here come from a human donor in good health (CMV status not recorded). Some clones in this sample may be carry-over from other donors' samples.

In regard to this clonotype: Relative to the germline gene, one junction end is altered; a read error may explain this. The genes are TRBV19 and TRBJ2-1; 9 nucleotides align to TRBD1. The germline CDR1 and CDR2 sequences are LNHDA and SQIVND (reference sequence). CDR3 length equals 16 residues. The CDR3 here is CVSMKRTGASYNEQFF. DNA of the CDR3: TGTGTCAGTATGAAACGGACAGGGGCCTCCTACAATGAGCAGTTCTTC. Full variable domain (missing parts from reference TRBV19 and TRBJ2-1): DGGITQSPKYLFRKEGQNVTLSCEQNLNHDAMYWYRQDPGQGLRLIYYSQIVNDFQKGDIAEGYSVSREKKESFPLTVTSAQKNPTAFYLCVSMKRTGASYNEQFFGPGTRLTVL.

This clonotype was counted a few times. The V and J genes are TRBV24-1 and TRBJ2-1; the D gene is possibly TRBD2 (5 bases). The CDR3 length is 15 residues. Trimming cost V 3 bases and J 10 bases, with 18 bases left between them. Germline lookup yields CDR1 KGHDR and CDR2 SFDVKD. The CDR3 DNA follows: TGTGCCACCAGTGATCCTACAACCGGGGTAAGGGAGCAGTTCTTC. Its protein product is CATSDPTTGVREQFF.

This clonotype was seen repeatedly, ten times or more. This chain connects TRBV12-3 or TRBV12-4 to TRBJ2-3; maybe TRBD2 (5 bases). The CDR3 contains 13 residues. V dropped 5 bases and J dropped 3 bases, with 9 bases sitting between them. Here the CDR3 reads CASSTRGTDTQYF. CDR3 bases: TGTGCCAGCAGTACACGCGGGACAGATACGCAGTATTTT.

The chain carries TRBV27 and TRBJ2-1; D perhaps matches TRBD1 (6 bases). The V and J ends lost 3 bases and 10 bases respectively, with 10 bases between them. CDR1 and CDR2 from the germline V gene are MNHEY and SMNVEV (reference sequence). The CDR3 is made up of 12 amino acids. CDR3 DNA: TGTGCCAGCAGTTTTATACAGGGAGAGCAGTTCTTC. It specifies CASSFIQGEQFF.

This clonotype was seen more than once but under ten times. This chain links TRBV14 with TRBJ2-3; 9 bases agree with TRBD2. The CDR3 totals 16 residues. Per germline, CDR1 SGHDN and CDR2 FVKESK. Trimming cost V 1 base and J 3 bases; bases outside gene matches: 5. CDR3 in DNA: TGTGCCAGCAGCCAAGGGGTTAGCGGGAGAACAGATACGCAGTATTTT. The encoded protein is CASSQGVSGRTDTQYF.

This clonotype turned up a few times. The chain is built from TRBV12-3 or TRBV12-4 and TRBJ1-5; a weak D match, TRBD1 (6 bases). The V and J ends lost 8 bases and 3 bases respectively, with 14 bases between them. The CDR3 sequence is 14 residues long. CDR3 in amino acids: CASWGGGSNQPQHF. CDR3 in DNA: TGTGCCAGCTGGGGGGGGGGCTCCAATCAGCCCCAGCATTTT.

This clonotype was counted ten times or more. V and J are TRBV6-1 and TRBJ2-3; tentative D call: TRBD1 (6 bases). CDR1 MNHNS and CDR2 SASEGT come from the germline V gene. CDR3 length: 16 residues. V lost 0 bases and J lost 8, with 18 bases in between. The CDR3 sequence is CASSEADTGLMSTQYF. The DNA for the CDR3 is TGTGCCAGCAGTGAAGCGGACACAGGGTTAATGAGTACGCAGTATTTT.

This chain joins TRBV12-3 or TRBV12-4 and TRBJ2-1; 8 positions match TRBD1. V was clipped by 6 bases and J by 8 bases; unmatched bases: 12. The CDR3 is 15 residues long. The CDR3 sequence: CASSYLGTGGDEQFF. DNA of the CDR3: TGTGCCAGCAGCTACCTCGGGACAGGAGGGGATGAGCAGTTCTTC.

This clonotype has more than one count but fewer than ten. The chain has TRBV27 and TRBJ2-2; the D call may be TRBD1 or TRBD2 (5 bases each). The CDR3 extends over 16 amino acids. Trimming removed 0 bases from V and 6 bases from J, with 14 bases in between. Germline V gene data show CDR1 as MNHEY and CDR2 as SMNVEV (reference sequence). DNA for the CDR3: TGTGCCAGCAGTTTATCTCGGGACGGATTATCCGGGGAGCTGTTTTTT. It yields the protein CASSLSRDGLSGELFF.

In its sample, this clonotype was seen a few times. The chain combines TRBV7-2 with TRBJ1-2; TRBD1 agrees at 7 bases. This CDR3 is 14 amino acids long. The germline V gene has CDR1 SGHTA and CDR2 FQGNSA. The junction had 9 bases not matched to a gene; V was cut back by 5 bases and J by 6 bases. DNA for the CDR3: TGTGCCAGCAGCAACCGGGACAGATCTAATGGCTACACCTTC. Encoded protein: CASSNRDRSNGYTF.